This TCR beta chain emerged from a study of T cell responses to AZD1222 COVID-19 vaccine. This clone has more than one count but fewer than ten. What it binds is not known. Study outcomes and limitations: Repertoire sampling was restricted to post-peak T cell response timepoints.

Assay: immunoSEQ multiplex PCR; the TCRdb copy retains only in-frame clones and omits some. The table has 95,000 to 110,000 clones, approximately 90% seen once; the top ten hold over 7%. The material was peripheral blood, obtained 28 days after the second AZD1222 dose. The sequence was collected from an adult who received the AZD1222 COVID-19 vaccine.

The CDR3 protein is CASSSGHSTGELFF. Written as DNA, the CDR3 is TGTGCCAGCAGCTCGGGACACAGCACCGGGGAGCTGTTTTTT. The V gene is TRBV7-9, the J gene TRBJ2-2, with D perhaps matching TRBD1 (6 bases). Trimming pared 4 bases from V and 4 bases from J, leaving 10 bases between. Germline loops: CDR1 SEHNR, CDR2 FQNEAQ (reference sequence). CDR3 length: 14 residues.